This T cell receptor beta chain was observed in a study of identical twins. Germline V gene sequence: CDR1 SGHDN, CDR2 FVKESK. Trimming pared 3 bases from V and 4 bases from J, leaving 14 bases between. The CDR3 runs to 15 residues. A few counts support this clonotype. TCRdb reprocessed the 5' RACE reads with MiXCR, giving one entry per CDR3 protein. The sample yields around 450,000 distinct CDR3 sequences, over 12% seen once. These records were also assigned to another study, of yellow fever vaccine responses in identical twins.

The V and J genes are TRBV14 and TRBJ2-3; either TRBD1 or TRBD2 may supply D (5 bases each). This receptor was obtained from a woman aged 18 to 35 in good health. The sample comprised CD4+ T cells sorted from blood. The CDR3 nucleotides are TGTGCCAGCAGCCACCAGCGCACGGGGCCAGATACGCAGTATTTT. This translates into CASSHQRTGPDTQYF.